Below, 3 T cell receptor beta chains from the same sample are listed, as sequenced in a study of regulatory T cells in long-lasting Graves disease. Time point noted: persistent/refractory GD, antithyroid drugs over 5 years with positive TRAb. Generation of the TCR library employed RNA extracted from PBMCs. Arm-PCR of CDR3 regions and iRepertoire HTBI primers were used to build TCR beta libraries. TCRdb re-derived calls from the multiplex PCR reads in MiXCR, one entry per CDR3 protein. The data contain around 450,000 distinct CDR3 sequences, about a fifth of them singletons. Sequenced material: peripheral blood mononuclear cells (PBMCs), taken when the disease was refractory, from a patient treated with antithyroid drugs. These receptors came from a female donor with Graves disease.

This clonotype was counted between two and nine times. The rearrangement joins TRBV5-1 to TRBJ2-5; the D is unclear. Looked up from germline, CDR1 is SGHRS and CDR2 is YFSETQ. The V and J ends lost 4 bases and 5 bases respectively, with 18 bases between them. The CDR3 covers 15 residues. The CDR3: CASSGPPTGSETQYF. The CDR3 DNA reads TGCGCCAGCAGCGGTCCGCCAACGGGTAGCGAGACCCAGTACTTC.

The gene calls are TRBV7-2 and TRBJ2-2; D not certain. This CDR3 is built from 15 residues. Looked up from germline, CDR1 is SGHTA and CDR2 is FQGNSA. The ends were cut back, 4 bases at V and 1 base at J, with 10 bases in the middle. CDR3 loop: CASSSPPGNTGELFF. The DNA of the CDR3 is TGTGCCAGCAGCTCCCCCCCAGGGAACACCGGGGAGCTGTTTTTT.

This clonotype showed up many times. In DNA, the CDR3 is TGTGCCAGCAGCCAAGGACAACTCTACGAGCAGTACTTC. This gives the protein CASSQGQLYEQYF. The chain joins TRBV28 to TRBJ2-7; weak D call: TRBD1 (5 bases). The CDR3 covers 13 residues. V lost 6 bases and J lost 3, with 12 bases in between. The V gene's germline CDR1 is MDHEN and CDR2 SYDVKM.